The TCR beta chain described here comes from a study of T cells after yellow fever vaccination. Germline V gives CDR1 LGHNA, CDR2 YNFKEQ. The CDR3 extends over 15 amino acids. Trimming removed 0 bases from V and 6 bases from J; junction bases left unmatched: 5. There are a few counts of this clonotype. TCRdb re-derived calls from the 5' RACE reads in MiXCR, one entry per CDR3 protein. The sample includes 110,000 to 150,000 distinct CDR3 sequences, under 8% of them seen just once. The sequence came from a man aged 30 to 45 who received the YFV17D yellow fever vaccine. The specimen was CD4+ T cells sorted from PBMCs, collected 10 days after the yellow fever booster vaccination. This chain joins TRBV4-2 and TRBJ2-3; 8 nucleotides line up with TRBD1. In nucleotides, the CDR3 is TGTGCCAGCAGCCAAGATCCCAGGGGGCCCGATACGCAGTATTTT. This gives the protein CASSQDPRGPDTQYF.